This T cell receptor beta chain emerged from a study of blood T cell repertoires in COVID-19. Per the original methods: Researchers report that nucleated cell counts were estimated from reference gene primer amplification. TCRdb keeps only in-frame clones here, not all; method: immunoSEQ multiplex PCR. Clonal size and the V and J genes are those of that table, whereas D and trimming came from the DNA. The data hold about 100,000 clones, with 88% observed a single time. The origin of this receptor is a human donor in a cohort sampled during active COVID-19. Sequencing input: peripheral blood.

The CDR3 sequence: CASSQELAGGLEQYF. The CDR3 region has the DNA TGTGCCAGCAGCCAAGAACTAGCGGGAGGGCTCGAGCAGTACTTC. The chain is built from TRBV6-2 or TRBV6-3 and TRBJ2-7, with 13 bases that match TRBD2. There are 15 residues in the CDR3. V lost 6 bases and J lost 6; bases outside the gene matches: 8. Germline values: CDR1 MNHEY, CDR2 SVGEGT.